Only one count was recorded for the clone carrying this T cell receptor beta chain. The data are from a study of blood T cell repertoires in COVID-19. Study-wide context: COVID-19 samples collected from the United States, Italy and Spain covered acute and convalescent phases. In each case, the material was cDNA or gDNA derived from T cells, B-cell-depleted T cells, or PBMCs.

Germline loops: CDR1 ENHRY, CDR2 SYGVKD. V was cut by 10 bases and J by 6 bases, with 18 bases left in between. There are 13 residues in the CDR3. As originally analysed: From reference gene primer amplification, estimates of nucleated cell counts were derived. Sequencing was performed with immunoSEQ multiplex PCR; in TCRdb, only in-frame clones are kept and a portion is missing. Clone size and the V and J calls come from that table; the DNA yielded D and trimming. This sample has 200,000 to 300,000 clones, with around four fifths found just once. The gene calls are TRBV10-3 and TRBJ1-2; possible D gene TRBD1, 6 bases. This TCR derives from a man aged 60 to 69 with acute or convalescent COVID-19. Sequenced: peripheral blood. CDR3 residues: CATGFGGPNGYTF. The CDR3, as DNA: TGTGCCACCGGGTTCGGGGGGCCAAATGGCTACACCTTC.